The 13 T cell receptor beta chains below were found in one sample sequenced in a study of cytomegalovirus exposure and HLA in healthy donors. Both 60 Vbeta primers and 13 Jbeta primers went into the PCR. Profiled with immunoSEQ multiplex PCR; TCRdb holds only in-frame clones, not every one. The data contain about 150,000 clones, approximately 57% of them singletons. Sequencing was performed on PBMCs. These receptors all come from a male donor in good health and CMV-seronegative.

The J gene is TRBJ1-1, the V gene TRBV5-8; no clear D gene. Germline V gene lookup returns CDR1 SGHTS and CDR2 YDEGEE. There are 14 residues in the CDR3. V dropped 5 bases and J dropped 1 base, with 12 bases sitting between them. CDR3: CASSRKNRNTEAFF. The CDR3 DNA reads TGTGCCAGCAGTCGGAAGAACAGGAACACTGAAGCTTTCTTT.

CDR3 sequence (DNA): TGTGCCAGCAGTGAAGCGCGGACAGCTGGAAACACCATATATTTT. It specifies CASSEARTAGNTIYF. The chain uses TRBV2 and TRBJ1-3; maybe TRBD1 (6 bases). The germline gives CDR1 SNHLY, CDR2 FYNNEI. Trimming removed 0 bases from V and 2 bases from J, with 8 bases in between. CDR3 size: 15 residues.

The V gene is TRBV6-1, the J gene TRBJ1-1; 9 bases are a match to TRBD1. The CDR3 contains 15 residues. The V gene end was trimmed by 5 bases and the J gene end by 3 bases; junction bases not matched to a gene: 7. Germline V gene data show CDR1 as MNHNS and CDR2 as SASEGT. The CDR3, as DNA: TGTGCCAGCAGTACCGGGACAGGGTTGGACACTGAAGCTTTCTTT. As protein: CASSTGTGLDTEAFF.

The chain is built from TRBV7-9 and TRBJ2-1, with 8 bases matching TRBD2. Losses at the gene ends were 7 bases for V and 8 bases for J; bases not matched to a gene: 7. Germline V lookup: CDR1 SEHNR, CDR2 FQNEAQ (reference sequence). The CDR3 has 13 amino acids. The CDR3 DNA is TGTGCCAGCACCCCCGGGGGGGGGCATGAGCAGTTCTTC. It codes for CASTPGGGHEQFF.

A single count supports this clone. CDR3 nucleotides: TGTGCCAGCAGTTACTCGAATGTGGGGCCGGTCACTGAAGCTTTCTTT. Amino acids: CASSYSNVGPVTEAFF. The gene calls are TRBV6-5 and TRBJ1-1, with D possibly TRBD1 on 5 matching bases. There are 16 residues in the CDR3. The V end was cut by 0 bases, the J end by 4 bases, with 15 bases between. Looked up from germline, CDR1 is MNHEY and CDR2 is SVGAGI.

J is TRBJ2-2 and V is TRBV28, with 8 bases fitting TRBD2. The V and J ends lost 10 bases and 2 bases, in that order; junction bases with no gene match: 12. There are 16 residues in the CDR3. Germline CDR1 and CDR2: MDHEN and SYDVKM. The CDR3 DNA is TGTGCCATCCTGTCGGGGGGGGCCTTTAACACCGGGGAGCTGTTTTTT. Protein product: CAILSGGAFNTGELFF.

Only a few counts were recorded for this clone. The chain employs TRBV18 and TRBJ1-2, with 8 bases fitting TRBD1. The germline CDR1 and CDR2 sequences are KGHSH and LQKENI. CDR3 length: 14 residues. The J segment lost 4 bases and the V segment lost 0 bases, leaving 1 base of the junction unmatched. The CDR3 spells CASSPPGQGYGYTF. The CDR3 nucleotides are TGTGCCAGCTCACCACCTGGACAGGGCTATGGCTACACCTTC.

The chain employs TRBV21-1 and TRBJ2-7; the D call of TRBD1 is as the table states it, not checked on the DNA. TRBV21-1 is tagged as a pseudogene. This CDR3 spans 14 amino acids. This CDR3 is CASSRQGFSYEQYF. The DNA for the CDR3 is TGTGCCAGCAGCCGACAGGGTTTTAGTTACGAGCAGTACTTC.

This clone has more than one count but fewer than ten. The chain combines TRBV6-1 with TRBJ1-4; tentative D call: TRBD1 (6 bases). V lost 0 bases, J lost 3 bases, and 8 bases lay in between. CDR1 and CDR2 from the germline V gene are MNHNS and SASEGT. The length of the CDR3 is 15 residues. CDR3 coding DNA: TGTGCCAGCAGTGAAGCGGGGGCGGCTAATGAAAAACTGTTTTTT. Translated: CASSEAGAANEKLFF.

This chain's CDR3 is CASSLIGGKTEAFF. The DNA for the CDR3 is TGTGCCAGCAGTTTAATAGGGGGAAAGACTGAAGCTTTCTTT. The chain joins TRBV27 to TRBJ1-1; possibly TRBD1 for D (6 bases). The V and J ends lost 2 bases and 5 bases respectively, with 12 bases between them. The CDR3 length is 14 residues. From germline, CDR1 is MNHEY and CDR2 SMNVEV (reference sequence).

The J gene is TRBJ1-3, the V gene TRBV7-6, with D possibly TRBD1 on 5 matching bases. Trimming took off 0 bases at V and 0 bases at J, with 12 bases between the two ends. The germline V gene encodes CDR1 SGHVS and CDR2 FNYEAQ. The CDR3 is 17 amino acids. The CDR3 DNA follows: TGTGCCAGCAGCTTAGCGGGCAGGGCGAGCTCTGGAAACACCATATATTTT. It codes for CASSLAGRASSGNTIYF.

This rearrangement joins TRBV5-4 to TRBJ2-2, with 11 bases that match TRBD1. Germline V gene data show CDR1 as SGHNT and CDR2 as YYREEE (reference sequence). The CDR3 contains 14 residues. Losses at the gene ends were 4 bases for V and 8 bases for J; bases not matched to a gene: 4. This CDR3 is CASSRDRGVGELFF. The CDR3, as DNA: TGTGCCAGCAGCCGGGACAGGGGGGTAGGGGAGCTGTTTTTT. The full variable domain, its missing parts supplied by reference TRBV5-4 and TRBJ2-2, is ETGVTQSPTHLIKTRGQQVTLRCSSQSGHNTVSWYQQALGQGPQFIFQYYREEENGRGNFPPRFSGLQFPNYSSELNVNALELDDSALYLCASSRDRGVGELFFGEGSRLTVL.

The chain has TRBV27 and TRBJ2-2, with D possibly TRBD1 on 5 matching bases. The CDR3 extends over 16 amino acids. Trimming took off 1 base at V and 6 bases at J, with 15 bases between the two ends. Germline V CDR1 and CDR2: MNHEY, SMNVEV (reference sequence). The CDR3 nucleotides read TGTGCCAGCAGTTTATACGGGTGGGGCGCGCCCGGGGAGCTGTTTTTT. This codes for CASSLYGWGAPGELFF.